Listed below are T cell receptor beta chains from one sample, sequenced in a study of OX40 agonist ivuxolimab in advanced cancers. Profiled with immunoSEQ multiplex PCR; TCRdb holds only in-frame clones, not every one. The sample includes 55,000 to 75,000 clones, 70% to 85% of them seen just once. The specimen comprised CD4+ or CD8+ T cells sorted from blood, sampled in a trial of the OX40 agonist ivuxolimab. These receptors were taken from an adult with an advanced solid tumor such as melanoma, head and neck, liver or kidney cancer. Both conserved end residues are part of each CDR3. The D gene is left open where the match is weak. Clone sizes are given selectively: once, few, many, or a class where the clone is expanded.

>few|TRBJ2-1|TRBV7-3|TRBD1
TGTGCCAGCAGCTCAGGGGGCCTCAATGAGCAGTTCTTC
CASSSGGLNEQFF
>.|TRBJ2-7|TRBV6-5|.
TGTGCCAGCTCTTCTCCGGGTCGGGCCCTCTACGAGCAGTACTTC
CASSSPGRALYEQYF
>.|TRBJ1-1|TRBV28|TRBD1
TGTGCCAGCAGTTTAGACAGGGATAATGAAGCTTTCTTT
CASSLDRDNEAFF
>.|TRBJ2-4|TRBV11-2|TRBD1
TGTGCCAGCAGCTACCGACAGGGTTTGGCCAAAAACATTCAGTACTTC
CASSYRQGLAKNIQYF
>.|TRBJ2-7|TRBV10-3|TRBD1
TGTGCCATCAGTGACCGGGACAGCTCTTGGGAGCAGTACTTC
CAISDRDSSWEQYF
>.|TRBJ2-7|TRBV6-1|.
TGTGCCAGCAGGGGGACTGCCTACGAGCAGTACTTC
CASRGTAYEQYF
>.|TRBJ1-2|TRBV6-5|.
TGTGCCAGCAGTTACTCGATCGTTGGAGCTAACTATGGCTACACCTTC
CASSYSIVGANYGYTF
>.|TRBJ2-7|TRBV7-2|TRBD1
TGTGCCAGCAGCTTAGGGGCCCGGGACAGGCGATACTACGAGCAGTACTTC
CASSLGARDRRYYEQYF
>.|TRBJ2-1|TRBV2|.
TGTGCCAGCAAAGTTGAAGGCGATGAGCAGTTCTTC
CASKVEGDEQFF
>.|TRBJ2-1|TRBV4-3|TRBD2
TGCGCCAGCAGCCAAGATCTCGGGCCTAGCGGATTTAATGAGCAGTTCTTC
CASSQDLGPSGFNEQFF
>.|TRBJ1-5|TRBV19|.
TGTGCCAGCAATAGGGGAAGGAGCAATCAGCCCCAGCATTTT
CASNRGRSNQPQHF
>.|TRBJ1-4|TRBV7-9|TRBD1
TGTGCCAGCAGCTTAGCGGGCAGGGGGCATGAAAAACTGTTTTTT
CASSLAGRGHEKLFF
>.|TRBJ1-2|TRBV6-1|TRBD1
TGTGCCAGCAACCTACGGACAGGGCGCTACACCTTC
CASNLRTGRYTF
>.|TRBJ2-7|TRBV7-2|TRBD1
TGTGCCAGCAGCCGTAAGGGGGCGGGCGAGCAGTACTTC
CASSRKGAGEQYF
>.|TRBJ1-5|TRBV19|TRBD1
TGTGCCAGTAGTACAAGGGACAGGGGACACAATCAGCCCCAGCATTTT
CASSTRDRGHNQPQHF
>.|TRBJ2-2|TRBV5-8|.
TGTGCCAGCAGCTTGTTGGCAGAGACCGGGGAGCTGTTTTTT
CASSLLAETGELFF
>.|TRBJ1-2|TRBV10-3|TRBD1
TGTGCCATCAGCCTCGGGACAGTCTCTAACTATGGCTACACCTTC
CAISLGTVSNYGYTF
>once|TRBJ1-3|TRBV6-6|.
TGTGCCAGCAGTTACTCCCCCGACTCTGGAAACACCATATATTTT
CASSYSPDSGNTIYF
>.|TRBJ1-3|TRBV25-1|.
TGTGCCAGCAGTCCGCAAGGAAACACCATATATTTT
CASSPQGNTIYF
>.|TRBJ1-1|TRBV18|.
TGTGCCAGCTCACCCTCGATGGGGTCGAACACTGAAGCTTTCTTT
CASSPSMGSNTEAFF
>.|TRBJ1-1|TRBV27|TRBD1
TGTGCCAGCAGTAGGGACAGGGGAAACACTGAAGCTTTCTTT
CASSRDRGNTEAFF
>.|TRBJ1-2|TRBV11-1|TRBD1
TGTGCCAGCAGCCCACTGGGACAGGGGACGAACTATGGCTACACCTTC
CASSPLGQGTNYGYTF
>.|TRBJ2-5|TRBV18|.
TGTGCCAGCTCACCACCGGGGCAGTCACCTTTAGAGACCCAGTACTTC
CASSPPGQSPLETQYF
>.|TRBJ2-5|TRBV6-5|.
TGTGCCAGCAGCCAGGGGTACCAAGAGACCCAGTACTTC
CASSQGYQETQYF
>.|TRBJ2-6|TRBV29-1|.
TGCAGCGTTGTAGGGGGCTCTGGGGCCAACGTCCTGACTTTC
CSVVGGSGANVLTF
>.|TRBJ2-5|TRBV9|.
TGTGCCAGCAGCGTAGGAACCCCCCAAGGGGGGGCAAGAAGACAAGAGACCCAGTACTTC
CASSVGTPQGGARRQETQYF
>.|TRBJ2-7|TRBV28|.
TGTGCCAGCAGTTTAGGGGGGGCTGCCTTCTACGAGCAGTACTTC
CASSLGGAAFYEQYF
>.|TRBJ1-6|TRBV7-3|.
TGTGCCAGCAGCTTAGAGTCAGGCCCGAATTCACCCCTCCACTTT
CASSLESGPNSPLHF
>.|TRBJ2-2|TRBV27|TRBD2
TGTGCCAGCAGTTTCGGGGGGGCCTACACCGGGGAGCTGTTTTTT
CASSFGGAYTGELFF
>.|TRBJ2-5|TRBV9|.
TGTGCCAGCAGCGTAGCTACGGGGGTCGCCGGGGAGACCCAGTACTTC
CASSVATGVAGETQYF
>.|TRBJ1-1|TRBV2|.
TGTGCCAGCAGTGTGACCACTGAAGCTTTCTTT
CASSVTTEAFF
>.|TRBJ1-4|TRBV7-6|.
TGTGCCAGCAGCTACGTGGGAAAACTGTTTTTT
CASSYVGKLFF